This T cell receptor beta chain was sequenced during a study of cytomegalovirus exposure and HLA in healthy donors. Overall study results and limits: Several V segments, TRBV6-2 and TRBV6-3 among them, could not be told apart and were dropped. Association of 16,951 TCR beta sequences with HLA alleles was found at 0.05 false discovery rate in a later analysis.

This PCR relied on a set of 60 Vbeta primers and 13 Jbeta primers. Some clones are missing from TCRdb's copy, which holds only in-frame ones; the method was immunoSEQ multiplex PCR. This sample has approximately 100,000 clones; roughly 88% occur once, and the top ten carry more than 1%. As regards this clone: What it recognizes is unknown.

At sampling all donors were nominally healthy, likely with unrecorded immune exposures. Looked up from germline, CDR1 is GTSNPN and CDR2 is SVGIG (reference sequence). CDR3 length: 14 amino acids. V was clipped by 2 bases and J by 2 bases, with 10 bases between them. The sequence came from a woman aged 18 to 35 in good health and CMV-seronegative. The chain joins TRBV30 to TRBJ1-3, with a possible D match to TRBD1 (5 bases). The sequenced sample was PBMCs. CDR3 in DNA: TGTGCCTGGAGTTTAGGGGTCACTGGAAACACCATATATTTT. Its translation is CAWSLGVTGNTIYF. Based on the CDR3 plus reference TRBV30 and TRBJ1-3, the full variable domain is SQTIHQWPATLVQPVGSPLSLECTVEGTSNPNLYWYRQAAGRGLQLLFYSVGIGQISSEVPQNLSASRPQDRQFILSSKKLLLSDSGFYLCAWSLGVTGNTIYFGEGSWLTVV.